This T cell receptor beta chain was recovered during a study of blood T cells in healthy people across ages. Regarding this clonotype: The antigen is not known.

The study's findings and limits: TCR beta diversity, measured per million T cells, fell in a roughly linear way with age. TCR beta diversity correlated strongly with naive T cell percentage.

Each sample yielded at least 6 million isolated PBMCs. Extraction of total RNA produced a minimum of 5.5 micrograms from each sample. PCR was performed a second time for about 7 to 12 cycles using a sample-barcoded 5' primer and a J-beta primer mix. TCRdb processed the 5' RACE reads anew with MiXCR; each CDR3 protein has one entry. The table has about 830,000 distinct CDR3 sequences, roughly 60% seen once. The sequenced sample consisted of blood. The clonotype originates from a man aged 25-45 years in good health.

The DNA of the CDR3 is TGTGCCAGCAGCTACCGACAGGTGGATACGCAGTATTTT. It is translated as CASSYRQVDTQYF. V gene TRBV7-2 combines with J gene TRBJ2-3; a possible D gene is TRBD1 (6 bases). Between the trimmed V and J ends, which lost 4 bases and 6 bases, there was a span of 11 bases. The CDR3 is 13 residues long. Germline CDR1 SGHTA, CDR2 FQGNSA.